Below are 7 T cell receptor beta chains sequenced from a single sample in a study of spatial heterogeneity in lung cancer. Sample time point: sample taken at primary tumor resection. The study sequenced unsorted whole RNA from tumor, nontumor lung or frozen PBMC. MiXCR was run by TCRdb on the 5' RACE reads, yielding one entry per CDR3 protein. The sample carries roughly 54,000 distinct CDR3 sequences, 6% to 9.5% recorded once. The specimen was PBMCs, collected at surgery. The receptors were gathered from a female donor with early-stage non-small cell lung cancer.

This clonotype was seen more than once but under ten times. The chain uses TRBV6-1 and TRBJ1-5, with a possible D match to TRBD1 (6 bases). V was trimmed by 6 bases and J by 3 bases, leaving 18 bases between them. The CDR3 is 16 amino acids. Germline assignment: CDR1 MNHNS and CDR2 SASEGT. CDR3 sequence: CASSGSRQAINQPQHF. CDR3 nucleotides: TGTGCCAGCAGCGGCTCCCGACAGGCCATCAATCAGCCCCAGCATTTT.

V usage is TRBV19 and J usage is TRBJ2-5; 11 nucleotides align to TRBD2. CDR3 length equals 13 residues. The germline CDR1 and CDR2 sequences are LNHDA and SQIVND (reference sequence). V lost 8 bases, J lost 1 base, and 0 bases stayed unmatched. CDR3 amino acids: CASGTSGQETQYF. For the CDR3, the DNA is TGTGCCAGTGGGACTAGCGGCCAAGAGACCCAGTACTTC.

This clonotype was counted between two and nine times. The J gene is TRBJ1-6, the V gene TRBV27; the match to TRBD1 covers 7 bases. V shed 3 bases, J shed 9 bases, and the junction held 5 bases outside the gene matches. Per the germline V gene, CDR1 is MNHEY and CDR2 is SMNVEV (reference sequence). The CDR3 sequence is 14 residues long. CDR3 region: CASSLTTGISPLHF. CDR3 DNA: TGTGCCAGCAGTTTGACGACAGGGATTTCACCCCTCCACTTT.

The chain combines TRBV28 with TRBJ2-1; 14 bases map to TRBD2. The CDR3 has 17 amino acids. V shed 3 bases, J shed 6 bases, and the junction held 7 bases outside the gene matches. Germline V gene lookup returns CDR1 MDHEN and CDR2 SYDVKM. The CDR3 sequence: CASSFAGLAGARNEQFF. Written as DNA, the CDR3 is TGTGCCAGCAGTTTTGCGGGACTAGCGGGGGCCCGCAATGAGCAGTTCTTC.

In its sample, this clonotype was seen many times. The chain joins TRBV6-2 or TRBV6-3 to TRBJ1-3, with D possibly TRBD1 on 6 matching bases. The CDR3 extends over 18 amino acids. Germline lookup yields CDR1 MNHEY and CDR2 SVGEGT. Trimming left V 1 base short and J 0 bases short, with 16 bases between. The CDR3 reads CASSYFGGGGLSGNTIYF. CDR3 bases: TGTGCCAGCAGTTACTTCGGGGGCGGCGGTCTCTCTGGAAACACCATATATTTT.

The chain couples TRBV11-2 to TRBJ2-5; 11 bases are a match to TRBD2. V was pared by 7 bases and J by 1 base, with 5 bases of the junction left unmatched. The CDR3 runs to 15 residues. Germline loops: CDR1 SGHAT, CDR2 FQNNGV. This CDR3 reads CASKELAGGQETQYF. The CDR3, as DNA: TGTGCCAGCAAGGAGCTAGCGGGGGGCCAAGAGACCCAGTACTTC.

This clonotype was detected only a few times. The gene calls are TRBV14 and TRBJ2-5; the D call may be TRBD1 or TRBD2 (6 bases each). Per germline, CDR1 SGHDN and CDR2 FVKESK. The CDR3 totals 13 residues. V dropped 4 bases and J dropped 1 base, with 7 bases sitting between them. The CDR3 sequence is CASSRGAQETQYF. CDR3 DNA: TGTGCCAGCAGCCGGGGGGCCCAAGAGACCCAGTACTTC.